The clone carrying this T cell receptor beta chain was observed a handful of times. The data were taken from a study of blood T cell repertoires in COVID-19. Overall study context: The United States, Italy and Spain were the sources of the acute and convalescent COVID-19 samples.

In the original analysis: Reference gene primer amplification in the assay estimated nucleated cell counts. The method was immunoSEQ multiplex PCR; TCRdb's version includes in-frame clones alone and lacks a portion of them. That table is the source of V, J and clone size, and D and trimming were worked out from the DNA. The table includes more than 250,000 clones, roughly 84% detected once. CDR3 length equals 18 residues. Germline V gives CDR1 SGHTA, CDR2 FQGTGA. The V and J ends lost 2 bases and 0 bases, in that order; junction bases with no gene match: 10. The sample consisted of peripheral blood. The receptor was derived from a man in his fifties with active or convalescent COVID-19. This chain links TRBV7-3 with TRBJ2-7; 10 nucleotides line up with TRBD2. CDR3 nucleotides: TGTGCCAGCAGCTTATATCCGGCTAGCGGGGGATACTCCTACGAGCAGTACTTC. It yields the protein CASSLYPASGGYSYEQYF.